This T cell receptor (beta chain) was identified in a study of shared T cell receptors in the human thymus. Method: immunoSEQ multiplex PCR; TCRdb's copy keeps in-frame clones and lacks some. The data show roughly 560,000 clones, with roughly 74% seen just once and approximately 0.013% held by the top ten. Trimming pared 4 bases from V and 0 bases from J, leaving 22 bases between. Germline V lookup: CDR1 SGHNT, CDR2 YYREEE (reference sequence). This CDR3 comprises 19 residues. The sample also formed part of further work on human thymus T cells. This second report adds: Infants, healthy and Finnish, who were having corrective surgery for congenital heart defects served as donors. Within thymic and blood repertoires, V and J gene usage appeared to be biased. Reports from related research described highly overlapping thymic repertoires among unrelated individuals.

The clonotype comes from a boy in the first two years of life with a congenital heart defect. The source material was thymocytes. The gene calls are TRBV5-4 and TRBJ1-4; unclear D gene. This chain's CDR3 is CASSLSRRGKRATNEKLFF. CDR3 coding DNA: TGTGCCAGCAGCCTCTCCCGTCGGGGTAAACGTGCAACTAATGAAAAACTGTTTTTT. Full variable domain (rest looked up from reference TRBV5-4 and TRBJ1-4): ETGVTQSPTHLIKTRGQQVTLRCSSQSGHNTVSWYQQALGQGPQFIFQYYREEENGRGNFPPRFSGLQFPNYSSELNVNALELDDSALYLCASSLSRRGKRATNEKLFFGSGTQLSVL.